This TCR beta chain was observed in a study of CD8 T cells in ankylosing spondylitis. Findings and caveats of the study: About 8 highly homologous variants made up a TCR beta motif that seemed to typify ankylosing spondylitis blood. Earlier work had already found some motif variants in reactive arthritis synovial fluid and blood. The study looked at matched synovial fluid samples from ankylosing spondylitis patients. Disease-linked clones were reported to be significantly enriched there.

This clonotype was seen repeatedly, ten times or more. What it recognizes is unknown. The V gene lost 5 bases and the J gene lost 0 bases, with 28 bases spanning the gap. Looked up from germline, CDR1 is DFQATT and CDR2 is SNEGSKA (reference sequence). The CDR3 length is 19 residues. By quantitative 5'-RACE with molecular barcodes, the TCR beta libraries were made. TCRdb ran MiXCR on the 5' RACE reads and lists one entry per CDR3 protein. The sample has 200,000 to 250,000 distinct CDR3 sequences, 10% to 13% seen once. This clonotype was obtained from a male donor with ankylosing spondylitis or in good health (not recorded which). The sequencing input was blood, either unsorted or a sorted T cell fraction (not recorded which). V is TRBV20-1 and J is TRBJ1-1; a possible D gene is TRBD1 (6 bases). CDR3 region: CSASPEGGPIVIMNTEAFF. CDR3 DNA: TGCAGTGCTTCCCCGGAGGGGGGCCCAATCGTAATAATGAACACTGAAGCTTTCTTT.